These 11 T cell receptor beta chains originate from one sample sequenced in a study of T cell repertoires in aging, cancer and after chemotherapy. Amplification of TCR beta used genomic DNA extracted from peripheral blood. A mixed TRB-A/B primer pool amplified rearranged TRB by multiplex touch-down PCR. TCRdb redid the calling of the multiplex PCR reads with MiXCR, one entry per CDR3 protein. The data show approximately 600 distinct CDR3 sequences, 75% to 85% seen once. The sequencing sample was made of blood. The origin of the receptors is a human donor with a solid tumor.

This chain links TRBV6-6 with TRBJ1-5; no firm D call. The germline CDR1 and CDR2 sequences are MNHNY and SVGAGI (reference sequence). The CDR3 has 14 amino acids. Trimming stripped 5 bases from V and 4 bases from J, with 12 bases between. This chain's CDR3 is CASSTLGLNQPQHF. In DNA, the CDR3 is TGTGCCAGCAGTACCTTGGGCCTAAATCAGCCCCAGCATTTT.

The chain links TRBV15 to TRBJ2-1; the match to TRBD2 covers 8 bases. This CDR3 is built from 14 residues. The V gene's germline CDR1 is LNHNV and CDR2 YYDKDF (reference sequence). V was pared by 1 base and J by 6 bases, with 2 bases of the junction left unmatched. CDR3 amino acids: CATSRAGGANEQFF. The CDR3 nucleotides read TGTGCCACCAGCAGAGCGGGGGGGGCCAATGAGCAGTTCTTC.

The V and J genes are TRBV30 and TRBJ1-2; 7 bases are shared with TRBD1. V shed 0 bases and J 4 bases; nucleotides not matched to a gene: 2. This CDR3 has 13 residues. CDR1 is GTSNPN, CDR2 SVGIG, per germline (reference sequence). This CDR3 reads CAWSVRTGYGYTF. The CDR3 coding sequence is TGTGCCTGGAGTGTACGGACAGGCTATGGCTACACCTTC.

The chain employs TRBV6-5 and TRBJ2-2, with D possibly being TRBD2 (5 bases). Trimming took off 3 bases at V and 0 bases at J, with 8 bases between the two ends. Germline CDR1 MNHEY, CDR2 SVGAGI. The CDR3 length is 15 residues. This CDR3 reads CASSYPGTNTGELFF. The CDR3 DNA sequence: TGTGCCAGCAGTTATCCCGGGACGAACACCGGGGAGCTGTTTTTT.

This clonotype is a singleton in its sample. The V gene is TRBV15, the J gene TRBJ1-6, with D unclear. The CDR3 runs 15 residues. V lost 0 bases, J lost 10 bases, and 13 bases lay in between. Germline values: CDR1 LNHNV, CDR2 YYDKDF (reference sequence). The CDR3 spells CATSRDDLVGSPLHF. The CDR3, as DNA: TGTGCCACCAGCAGAGATGACTTGGTCGGATCACCCCTCCACTTT.

The CDR3 loop reads CASSFRTPQETQYF. CDR3 DNA: TGTGCCAGCAGCTTTAGGACACCCCAAGAGACCCAGTACTTC. The chain employs TRBV6-2 or TRBV6-3 and TRBJ2-5, with D possibly matching TRBD1 (5 bases). The CDR3 covers 14 residues. V shed 6 bases and J shed 1 base, with 12 bases lying between them. In germline, CDR1 is MNHEY, CDR2 SVGEGT.

This chain joins TRBV18 and TRBJ2-5; a weak D match, TRBD1 (5 bases). There are 17 residues in the CDR3. Trimming took 3 bases from V and 0 from J, leaving 17 bases between them. Germline CDR1 is KGHSH and CDR2 is LQKENI. The chain's CDR3 is CASSPFDRVGYQETQYF. The CDR3 DNA reads as TGTGCCAGCTCACCCTTCGACAGAGTGGGGTACCAAGAGACCCAGTACTTC.

The rearrangement links TRBV19 to TRBJ2-5; D not resolved. This CDR3 is built from 13 residues. Germline V lookup: CDR1 LNHDA, CDR2 SQIVND (reference sequence). V lost 9 bases, J lost 1 base, and 12 bases lay in between. CDR3 bases: TGTGCCAGCACCACAGCGAGCCAAGAGACCCAGTACTTC. As protein: CASTTASQETQYF.

The chain couples TRBV6-5 to TRBJ2-7, with D uncertain. Trimming left V 3 bases short and J 1 base short, with 7 bases between. Germline V gives CDR1 MNHEY, CDR2 SVGAGI. The CDR3 totals 13 residues. This CDR3 is CASSYGPSYEQYF. CDR3 sequence (DNA): TGTGCCAGCAGTTATGGACCATCCTACGAGCAGTACTTC.

The rearrangement links TRBV19 to TRBJ2-7; TRBD2 matches 10 bases. Germline loops: CDR1 LNHDA, CDR2 SQIVND (reference sequence). J gave up 2 bases and V 5 bases, and 3 bases lay outside the gene matches. The CDR3 runs to 14 residues. The CDR3 sequence is CASSFTSGAYEQYF. CDR3 in DNA: TGTGCCAGTAGTTTCACTAGCGGGGCCTACGAGCAGTACTTC.

The chain is built from TRBV6-5 and TRBJ1-3; D is possibly TRBD1 (5 bases). Germline lookup yields CDR1 MNHEY and CDR2 SVGAGI. The CDR3 has 16 residues. Trimming removed 4 bases from V and 0 bases from J, with 13 bases in between. The CDR3 DNA follows: TGTGCCAGCAGTTGGGGCATCCCCAGCTCTGGAAACACCATATATTTT. Translating gives CASSWGIPSSGNTIYF.